One T cell receptor beta chain is described in this entry. Its antigen remains unidentified. The study ran its PCR with 60 Vbeta and 13 Jbeta primers. Clones were sequenced by immunoSEQ multiplex PCR, and TCRdb holds only the in-frame ones, with some missing. Among roughly 150,000 clones listed, roughly 67% were seen once. CDR1 and CDR2 (germline): MNHEY, SVGAGI. Deletions cut 4 bases from V and 1 base from J, with 13 bases between. The CDR3 is 15 amino acids. The entry originates in a study of cytomegalovirus exposure and HLA in healthy donors. Study-wide context: Earlier, some 180 million T cells were analyzed, and 117 million unique TCR beta sequences were found among them. Of around 400 genotyped donors, roughly 76% grouped in the Caucasian-associated ancestry cluster.

Study-level results: Serostatus for CMV was the only available immune exposure information. A later analysis linked a missense variant in DCLRE1C to the trimming of TCR beta V and J genes.

This receptor was identified in a woman under 30 in good health and CMV-seropositive. The genes are TRBV6-5 and TRBJ1-1; maybe TRBD1 (5 bases). Sequenced material: PBMCs. CDR3 coding DNA: TGTGCCAGCAGTTCGCGGGGGGGGGAGAACACTGAAGCTTTCTTT. This encodes CASSSRGGENTEAFF.